Listed below are T cell receptor beta chains from one sample, sequenced in a study of technical replicates of blood from a handful of donors. The method was immunoSEQ multiplex PCR; TCRdb's version includes in-frame clones alone and lacks a portion of them. Of 95,000 to 100,000 clones listed, approximately 96% were seen once; the top ten hold approximately 0.21%. Sequenced material: T cells isolated from PBMCs. These receptors came from a human donor in good health. CDR3s include the opening cysteine and the closing phenylalanine or tryptophan. The order of the fields is V gene, J gene, CDR3 protein.

>TRBV12-2|TRBJ1-5
CASRLFDSHRNQPQHF
>TRBV4-1|TRBJ1-1
CASSPVGVTNTEAFF
>TRBV11-2|TRBJ1-3
CASSLRFDSAYSGNTIYF
>TRBV2|TRBJ2-2
CASSEAVQGSGELFF
>TRBV6-5|TRBJ1-2
CASSHGGANYGYTF
>TRBV7-2|TRBJ2-2
CASSLDRPLANTGELFF
>TRBV14|TRBJ1-2
CASSQAIGAVYFF
>TRBV5-1|TRBJ2-2
CASSPRDTGELFF
>TRBV29-1|TRBJ2-3
CSVAGLAADTQYF
>TRBV4-1|TRBJ1-5
CASSPVSNQPQHF
>TRBV29-1|TRBJ2-1
CSADFIYNEQFF
>TRBV7-9|TRBJ1-1
CASSLLIVGDTEAFF
>TRBV7-2|TRBJ2-1
CASSLGRDRDYNEQFF
>TRBV14|TRBJ2-7
CASSQEEGVLQYF
>TRBV6-5|TRBJ2-1
CASRVGDSSYNEQFF
>TRBV19|TRBJ1-5
CASTARPTGGNQPQHF
>TRBV7-9|TRBJ2-2
CASSFRRASNTGELFF
>TRBV12-5|TRBJ1-2
CASGSSTQVPDNGYTF
>TRBV14|TRBJ1-2
CASSQWGGSGYTF
>TRBV7-6|TRBJ1-5
CASSLVQDGRQAQHF
>TRBV5-1|TRBJ1-1
CASSSGSNFTGLKAEAFF
>TRBV6-5|TRBJ1-1
CASNPDRPNAEAFF
>TRBV6-1|TRBJ1-1
CASSESGLLGQGGVNTEAFF
>TRBV7-2|TRBJ2-5
CASSLEWAEETQYF
>TRBV27|TRBJ2-2
CASSLSSSVTGELFF
>TRBV4-1|TRBJ2-3
CASSQDGPTDTQYF
>TRBV28|TRBJ2-7
CASTRGGAGEQYF
>TRBV7-9|TRBJ1-5
CASSLGSHNQPQHF
>TRBV14|TRBJ1-4
CASSRYYGQGIEKLFF
>TRBV6-6|TRBJ2-7
CASSISGSIYEQYF
>TRBV27|TRBJ2-7
CASSTGSGGEQYF
>TRBV11-2|TRBJ1-3
CASRDSGNPIYF
>TRBV19|TRBJ2-2
CASSIPTSGSPGELFF
>TRBV19|TRBJ2-5
CASSSRGSQETQYF
>TRBV15|TRBJ1-5
CATSSRYQPQHF
>TRBV18|TRBJ2-2
CASSPASGNTGELFF
>TRBV11-2|TRBJ1-1
CASSSPEKLRQGKNTEAFF
>TRBV29-1|TRBJ2-7
CSVEGRGGADEQYF
>TRBV29-1|TRBJ1-2
CSVEVTGPYGYTF
>TRBV6-6|TRBJ1-1
CASSYSGRSSNTEAFF
>TRBV19|TRBJ1-2
CASSIRRADGYTF
>TRBV2|TRBJ2-1
CASSERGQVINEQFF
>TRBV15|TRBJ1-2
CATSKGQGAGIYGYTF
>TRBV7-9|TRBJ1-6
CASSSVEGAVSPLHF
>TRBV23-1|TRBJ2-3
CASNQGRDTDTQYF
>TRBV4-1|TRBJ2-7
CASSQGPRSSYEQYF
>TRBV19|TRBJ2-5
CASSIQETQYF
>TRBV10-2|TRBJ2-3
CASGTSGGTDTQYF
>TRBV27|TRBJ2-7
CASSPDRVRDEQYF